These T cell receptor beta chains were read from a single sample in a study of regulatory T cells in long-lasting Graves disease. From the multiplex PCR reads, TCRdb called clonotypes with MiXCR, one entry per CDR3 protein. Among about 620,000 distinct CDR3 sequences listed, 15% to 20% were seen once. The same sample was also used in a study of T cells in Graves' hyperthyroidism and ophthalmopathy.

Sequencing used peripheral blood mononuclear cells (PBMCs), obtained at new diagnosis, from a patient treated with antithyroid drugs. These receptors came from a woman aged 30 to 39 with Graves disease. CDR3s include the opening cysteine and the closing phenylalanine or tryptophan. A D gene is named only where the DNA matches it firmly. Rows give clone size only sometimes, using once, few, many, or a class for an expanded clone.

V	size	D	J	DNA	CDR3
TRBV28	few	-	TRBJ2-5	TGTGCCAGCAGTTTTTCGGCCAGCCCAGGGGAGACCCAGTACTTC	CASSFSASPGETQYF
TRBV3-1	-	TRBD2	TRBJ2-5	TGTGCCAGCAGCCATTCATTGACTAGCGGGAGAGTTGGGGAGACCCAGTACTTC	CASSHSLTSGRVGETQYF
TRBV27	few	TRBD2	TRBJ2-1	TGTGCCAGCAGTTCCCGGAGGGGAGGCGGGAGTGATAATGAGCAGTTCTTC	CASSSRRGGGSDNEQFF
TRBV28	many	TRBD1	TRBJ2-7	TGTGCCAGCAGCCCGGGGGACAGGGCACCCTACGAGCAGTACTTC	CASSPGDRAPYEQYF
TRBV6-4	-	-	TRBJ2-4	TGTGCCAGCCAAAAAGAGGGTCGGACAGATGAAAACATTCAGTACTTC	CASQKEGRTDENIQYF
TRBV12-3/TRBV12-4	-	-	TRBJ1-6	TGTGCCAGCAGTCCACTCGGGCCGGGCGGGAATTCACCCCTCCACTTT	CASSPLGPGGNSPLHF
TRBV3-1	many	-	TRBJ1-1	TGTGCCAGCAGCCAAGTTAGGACCCGTAAAAACGAAGCTTTCTTT	CASSQVRTRKNEAFF
TRBV11-2	many	-	TRBJ1-4	TGTGCCAGCAGACGACTGGTCGGGGAACTGTTTTTT	CASRRLVGELFF
TRBV28	many	-	TRBJ2-7	TGTGCCAGCAGGGGGGACCCCGCTAGCGAGCAGTACTTC	CASRGDPASEQYF
TRBV20-1	many	TRBD2	TRBJ2-1	TGCAGTGCTAGAGATCCCCCAGCGGGAAGGTTGAATGAGCAGTTCTTC	CSARDPPAGRLNEQFF
TRBV28	many	-	TRBJ1-4	TGTGCCAGCAGTTACCCCCCTCAGGGACTGTTTTTT	CASSYPPQGLFF